The 24 T cell receptor beta chains listed next were all sequenced from one sample in a study of blood T cell repertoires in COVID-19 (dated by TCRdb to 2020 to 2022). Receptor libraries were prepared by the immunoSEQ multiplex PCR assay. Not all clones reach the TCRdb copy of this immuneACCESS table, which keeps in-frame sequences only. Checked studies attribute under half of the gap to unresolved V genes and leave the rest unexplained. Present in this sample are approximately 250,000 clones, about nine tenths of which were seen just once. 2% to 2.5% of the sample is in the top ten clones. Sequenced input: PBMCs or T cells enriched from blood (not recorded which). All receptors derive from a woman in her 40s with acute COVID-19.

The V and J genes are TRBV9 and TRBJ1-1; D perhaps matches TRBD1 (6 bases). The V end lost 0 bases, the J end lost 0 bases, and 12 bases lay between the germline ends. CDR1 is SGDLS, CDR2 YYNGEE, per germline. CDR3 size: 16 residues. For the CDR3, the DNA is TGTGCCAGCAGCGTAGGGGCAGGGGCCATGAACACTGAAGCTTTCTTT. This translates into CASSVGAGAMNTEAFF.

The rearrangement links TRBV10-1 to TRBJ2-1; 9 bases fit TRBD1. CDR3 length equals 15 residues. Germline-derived CDR1 and CDR2 are WNHNN and SYGVQD (reference sequence). After removal of 2 bases from V and 4 bases from J, the junction contained 3 bases not matched to a gene. The DNA of the CDR3 is TGCGCCAGCAGTGAGGGGACAGGGCAATACAATGAGCAGTTCTTC. It translates to CASSEGTGQYNEQFF.

V and J are TRBV4-2 and TRBJ2-2; 9 bases map to TRBD2. The CDR3 loop spans 16 amino acids. J was trimmed by 6 bases and V by 3 bases; bases with no gene match: 8. Germline lookup yields CDR1 LGHNA and CDR2 YNFKEQ. CDR3 nucleotide sequence: TGTGCCAGCAGCCAGCTAGCGGGGAGGGATTCCGGGGAGCTGTTTTTT. Translated: CASSQLAGRDSGELFF.

This sequence joins TRBV6-5 and TRBJ2-2; D is undetermined. Trimming took 11 bases from V and 6 from J, leaving 16 bases between them. Germline V gene data show CDR1 as MNHEY and CDR2 as SVGAGI. This CDR3 is built from 13 residues. In nucleotides, the CDR3 is TGTGCCTCTTCGCAGGCGCTCGCCGGGGAGCTGTTTTTT. Its protein product is CASSQALAGELFF.

The V call is TRBV5-1, the J call TRBJ2-7, with a tentative D call TRBD1 (6 bases). The germline V and J ends were trimmed by 0 bases and 2 bases, with 12 bases remaining between them. The CDR3 sequence is 15 residues long. The V gene's germline CDR1 is SGHRS and CDR2 YFSETQ. The CDR3 nucleotides read TGCGCCAGCAGCTTGGGGTTTACAGGGACCTACGAGCAGTACTTC. This codes for CASSLGFTGTYEQYF. Full variable domain (outside the CDR3, taken from reference TRBV5-1 and TRBJ2-7): KAGVTQTPRYLIKTRGQQVTLSCSPISGHRSVSWYQQTPGQGLQFLFEYFSETQRNKGNFPGRFSGRQFSNSRSEMNVSTLELGDSALYLCASSLGFTGTYEQYFGPGTRLTVT.

The V call is TRBV9, the J call TRBJ2-2; 7 bases are shared with TRBD1. The V segment lost 0 bases and the J segment 1 base; nucleotides outside the gene matches: 6. The germline V gene encodes CDR1 SGDLS and CDR2 YYNGEE. CDR3 length equals 17 residues. CDR3 coding DNA: TGTGCCAGCAGCGTAGGCCGGGGACAGTTGAACACCGGGGAGCTGTTTTTT. Amino acid sequence: CASSVGRGQLNTGELFF.

This sequence joins TRBV5-1 and TRBJ2-1, with 7 bases identical to TRBD2. The V gene's germline CDR1 is SGHRS and CDR2 YFSETQ. The CDR3 length is 15 residues. The J segment lost 1 base and the V segment lost 4 bases, leaving 5 bases of the junction unmatched. The CDR3 region is CASSTGLESYNEQFF. The CDR3 DNA reads TGCGCCAGCAGCACCGGACTAGAGTCCTACAATGAGCAGTTCTTC.

This chain links TRBV24-1 with TRBJ2-3; the match to TRBD2 covers 10 bases. The J segment lost 4 bases and the V segment lost 9 bases, leaving 12 bases of the junction unmatched. Germline assignment: CDR1 KGHDR and CDR2 SFDVKD. This CDR3 spans 16 amino acids. The CDR3 loop is CATGGSSGSIPDTQYF. CDR3 in DNA: TGTGCCACCGGGGGGTCTAGCGGGAGTATACCAGATACGCAGTATTTT.

This clone was found a few times. The rearrangement links TRBV7-9 to TRBJ1-6; TRBD1 agrees at 7 bases. Trimming took 5 bases from V and 9 from J; bases not matched to a gene: 16. CDR1 and CDR2 (germline): SEHNR, FQNEAQ (reference sequence). The CDR3 contains 17 residues. CDR3 coding DNA: TGTGCCAGCAGCACCCCGACAGGGAAGGCCCCCGGTTCACCCCTCCACTTT. This gives the protein CASSTPTGKAPGSPLHF.

This clone was seen many times. The chain carries TRBV2 and TRBJ2-7; D might be TRBD2 (7 bases). The V and J ends lost 0 bases and 0 bases respectively, with 15 bases between them. CDR1 is SNHLY, CDR2 FYNNEI, per germline. This CDR3 has 17 amino acids. CDR3 protein: CASSEAPGASGSYEQYF. The CDR3 coding sequence is TGTGCCAGCAGTGAAGCCCCGGGGGCTAGCGGCTCCTACGAGCAGTACTTC.

The J gene is TRBJ1-2, the V gene TRBV6-5; D is ambiguous. Germline V gives CDR1 MNHEY, CDR2 SVGAGI. Trimming pared 1 base from V and 1 base from J, leaving 13 bases between. The CDR3 length is 16 residues. This chain's CDR3 is CASSYFRAEGNYGYTF. CDR3 bases: TGTGCCAGCAGTTACTTCCGGGCCGAGGGTAACTATGGCTACACCTTC.

This clone was recorded once. The CDR3 loop reads CASSAGINSPLHF. CDR3 DNA sequence: TGTGCCAGCAGTGCCGGGATTAATTCACCCCTCCACTTT. The chain combines TRBV6-6 with TRBJ1-6; D not certain. Looked up from germline, CDR1 is MNHNY and CDR2 is SVGAGI (reference sequence). The CDR3 is 13 amino acids. V lost 5 bases and J lost 6, with 8 bases in between.

The V and J genes are TRBV20-1 and TRBJ1-1, with 7 nucleotides matching TRBD1. The CDR3 loop spans 10 amino acids. The V and J ends lost 6 bases and 10 bases, in that order; junction bases with no gene match: 5. CDR1 DFQATT and CDR2 SNEGSKA come from the germline V gene (reference sequence). In DNA, the CDR3 is TGCAGTGCCAAGAACAGGGGAGCTTTCTTT. Translation gives CSAKNRGAFF.

A remark on this clone: At the DNA level, this CDR3 is encoded by other sequences in the same sample as well. V gene TRBV18 combines with J gene TRBJ1-6; D is undetermined. Looked up from germline, CDR1 is KGHSH and CDR2 is LQKENI. The CDR3 covers 13 residues. V lost 3 bases, J lost 6 bases, and 6 bases lay in between. In DNA, the CDR3 is TGTGCCAGCTCACCTGGAGGTAATTCACCCCTCCACTTT. Residues: CASSPGGNSPLHF.

This clone was seen only a few times. The rearrangement joins TRBV21-1 to TRBJ2-7; no DNA check was done on the table's D call, TRBD2. TRBV21-1 is tagged as a pseudogene. The CDR3 spans 19 residues. CDR3 loop: CARNKPGKWLREGSYEQYV. As DNA, the CDR3 is TGTGCCAGGAATAAGCCGGGGAAATGGCTACGGGAGGGATCCTACGAGCAGTACGTC.

The gene calls are TRBV5-5 and TRBJ1-1, with 9 bases that match TRBD1. V gave up 4 bases and J gave up 4 bases; unmatched junction bases: 5. CDR3 length: 14 residues. The germline CDR1 and CDR2 sequences are SGHKS and YYEKEE (reference sequence). DNA of the CDR3: TGTGCCAGCAGCCCACGGGACAGGGCCACTGAAGCTTTCTTT. Its protein is CASSPRDRATEAFF.

The V gene is TRBV15, the J gene TRBJ1-2, with 8 bases fitting TRBD1. Germline CDR1 LNHNV, CDR2 YYDKDF (reference sequence). This CDR3 comprises 15 residues. Trimming at V came to 0 bases and at J to 7 bases, leaving 7 bases not matched to a gene. The CDR3 DNA follows: TGTGCCACCAGCAGAGATATGTCAGGGGGCTTTGGCTACACCTTC. Translated, it gives CATSRDMSGGFGYTF.

The chain recombines TRBV4-3 with TRBJ1-1; D is perhaps TRBD1 (6 bases). Deletions cut 2 bases from V and 2 bases from J, with 12 bases between. Germline CDR1 is LGHNA and CDR2 is YSLEER. The CDR3 length is 15 residues. CDR3 in DNA: TGCGCCAGCAGCCAAACACTACAGGGAAACACTGAAGCTTTCTTT. Protein: CASSQTLQGNTEAFF.

This clone was seen only a few times. This rearrangement joins TRBV27 to TRBJ2-7, with D tentatively TRBD1 (6 bases). Germline lookup yields CDR1 MNHEY and CDR2 SMNVEV (reference sequence). The CDR3 consists of 14 residues. V lost 6 bases and J 7 bases, leaving 19 bases between the germline ends. DNA of the CDR3: TGTGCCAGCAGCCGAGGTCCAGGGGTAGGGGAGCAGTACGTC. Amino acids: CASSRGPGVGEQYV.

This chain links TRBV18 with TRBJ2-5, with 7 bases fitting TRBD2. Germline CDR1 is KGHSH and CDR2 is LQKENI. Trimming at V came to 2 bases and at J to 6 bases, leaving 12 bases not matched to a gene. The CDR3 runs 16 residues. For the CDR3, the DNA is TGTGCCAGCTCACCATATTATGGGACGCGGGGGAAGACCCAGTACTTC. Its protein is CASSPYYGTRGKTQYF.

The genes are TRBV28 and TRBJ1-4; weak D call: TRBD1 (5 bases). Per germline, CDR1 MDHEN and CDR2 SYDVKM. V was cut by 11 bases and J by 6 bases, with 13 bases left in between. This CDR3 region has 12 residues. CDR3 in DNA: TGTGCCTGCGGGGGGTCCTATGAAAAACTGTTTTTT. Translated, it gives CACGGSYEKLFF.

The V call is TRBV18, the J call TRBJ1-2, with 7 bases identical to TRBD1. The ends lost 5 bases at V and 8 bases at J; junction bases unmatched: 11. The germline gives CDR1 KGHSH, CDR2 LQKENI. The CDR3 consists of 14 residues. The CDR3 reads CASSTQGYTGGYTF. CDR3 nucleotides: TGTGCCAGCTCAACACAGGGGTATACCGGCGGCTACACCTTC.

The chain links TRBV5-4 to TRBJ1-1, with TRBD1 matching 9 bases. Germline values: CDR1 SGHNT, CDR2 YYREEE (reference sequence). J was trimmed by 1 base and V by 0 bases; bases with no gene match: 7. The CDR3 is 17 residues long. As DNA, the CDR3 is TGTGCCAGCAGCTTGGGAGGGACAGGGATTAAGAACACTGAAGCTTTCTTT. Protein product: CASSLGGTGIKNTEAFF.

V gene TRBV6-5 combines with J gene TRBJ1-2; D uncertain. The CDR3 is 12 residues long. Trimming pared 2 bases from V and 8 bases from J, leaving 9 bases between. Germline CDR1 reads MNHEY; CDR2 reads SVGAGI. CDR3 residues: CASSYPRGGYTF. The CDR3 DNA is TGTGCCAGCAGTTACCCCCGGGGAGGCTACACCTTC.